This T cell receptor beta chain was obtained from a study of regulatory T cells in long-lasting Graves disease. Time point: newly diagnosed GD, antithyroid drugs for less than 3 months. PBMC RNA was the source of the TCR library. Peripheral blood, at roughly 8.4 milliliters, went into EDTA tubes. Combining iRepertoire HTBI primers with Arm-PCR of CDR3 regions, the authors built TCR beta libraries. TCRdb itself ran the multiplex PCR reads through MiXCR, one entry per CDR3 protein. The table includes about 560,000 distinct CDR3 sequences, more than 15% detected once. As regards this clonotype: A read error may produce the germline difference seen at one junction end.

The same specimen was also included in a second study, on T cells in Graves' hyperthyroidism and ophthalmopathy. That study reports: Researchers ran a first-round RT-PCR on the TCR CDR3 using the HTBI primer set. Ophthalmopathy, as predicted by the model, came a median roughly 6.8 months after the prediction.

The receptor was isolated from a man between 18 and 35 years old with Graves disease. The sequencing here drew on peripheral blood mononuclear cells (PBMCs), taken at new diagnosis, from a patient treated with antithyroid drugs.

CDR3 loop: CASSEAIRDRAF. The CDR3 DNA follows: TGTGCCAGCAGTGAAGCGATTCGGGACAGGGCCTTT. The chain couples TRBV6-1 to TRBJ1-3, with TRBD1 matching over 9 bases. CDR3 length equals 12 residues. Germline lookup yields CDR1 MNHNS and CDR2 SASEGT.